Listed here are 6 T cell receptor beta chains from one sample, sequenced in a study of T-cell memory formation after mild COVID-19 (dated by TCRdb to about 2021). The library came from 5' RACE. This sample was sequenced with an Illumina NovaSeq 6000. TCRdb reran the public reads through fastp at Q25 and MiXCR, keeping productive beta chains. CDR3 protein duplicates are merged, each entry listing the most common genes and DNA. Recorded for this sample are some 120,000 distinct CDR3 sequences; about 6.5% of them occurred a single time. The ten largest make up roughly 2% of the sample. The specimen sequenced was PBMCs or a T cell subset sorted from them (not recorded which). These TCRs come from an adult woman who had mild COVID-19 (a few samples of this study predate the infection). The sample titles of this study are shuffled in the database, so cell type and time point are left out; the donor was told from shared clones.

Ten or more counts support this clonotype. This chain joins TRBV19 and TRBJ2-5; TRBD2 matches at 7 bases. This CDR3 has 14 residues. The germline gives CDR1 LNHDA, CDR2 SQIVND (reference sequence). J was trimmed by 5 bases and V by 4 bases; bases with no gene match: 7. The CDR3 DNA sequence: TGTGCCAGTAGTAAGAGCGGGACCTCGGAGACCCAGTACTTC. As protein: CASSKSGTSETQYF.

In this sample, this clonotype turned up many times. This chain joins TRBV9 and TRBJ2-3, with 7 bases identical to TRBD2. The CDR3 length is 15 residues. Germline assignment: CDR1 SGDLS and CDR2 YYNGEE. Unmatched junction bases numbered 7, after V lost 2 bases and J lost 4 bases. In nucleotides, the CDR3 is TGTGCCAGCAGCGTTGATCCGGGACTACCAGATACGCAGTATTTT. This encodes CASSVDPGLPDTQYF.

The rearrangement links TRBV7-3 to TRBJ1-4; TRBD1 is a possible D gene (6 bases). The ends were cut back, 5 bases at V and 3 bases at J, with 13 bases in the middle. This CDR3 spans 15 amino acids. Germline CDR1 reads SGHTA; CDR2 reads FQGTGA. The CDR3, as DNA: TGTGCCAGCAGCGCTACAGGGAGACCTAATGAAAAACTGTTTTTT. Translated: CASSATGRPNEKLFF.

This clonotype was observed at least ten times. The chain joins TRBV5-1 to TRBJ2-1; 8 bases match TRBD2. CDR1 and CDR2 (germline): SGHRS, YFSETQ. The CDR3 is made up of 14 amino acids. Unmatched junction bases numbered 10, after V lost 7 bases and J lost 7 bases. The CDR3 here is CASSLTSAGNEQFF. CDR3 in DNA: TGCGCCAGCTCCTTGACTAGCGCTGGTAATGAGCAGTTCTTC.

This clonotype was detected a few times. The genes are TRBV11-3 and TRBJ2-7, with TRBD1 identical over 9 bases. This CDR3 region has 14 residues. CDR1 and CDR2 (germline): SGHNT, YENEEA. J lost 4 bases, V lost 7 bases, and 8 bases had no gene match. CDR3 in DNA: TGTGCCAGCACCCCCGGGACAGGGCTATACGAGCAGTACTTC. Translation: CASTPGTGLYEQYF.

The V and J genes are TRBV6-5 and TRBJ1-2, with 9 nucleotides matching TRBD1. There are 19 residues in the CDR3. The ends lost 5 bases at V and 1 base at J; junction bases unmatched: 17. Germline V lookup: CDR1 MNHEY, CDR2 SVGAGI. CDR3 sequence: CASSPAGLRQGDLNYGYTF. Written as DNA, the CDR3 is TGTGCCAGCAGTCCGGCCGGGCTACGACAGGGGGACCTTAACTATGGCTACACCTTC.